These T cell receptor beta chains were read from a single sample in a study of response to subunit inactivated influenza vaccine. A single record per CDR3 protein comes from TCRdb applying MiXCR to the RT-PCR reads. The data contain about 650,000 distinct CDR3 sequences, around a sixth of them singletons. The source material was PBMCs from blood, sampled roughly 13 days after vaccination. These TCRs come from a man aged 50-60 years who received an inactivated influenza vaccine. Each CDR3 is given with its conserved first and last residue. Fields, in order: J gene, D gene, V gene, clone size, CDR3 DNA, CDR3 protein. D genes are given only for firm matches. Clone size is given for some rows only: seen once, a few or many times, or a class if the clone is expanded.

J gene: TRBJ2-3
D gene: .
V gene: TRBV20-1
clone size: few
CDR3 DNA: TGCAGTGCTAGAGATTGGGGCCTTAGCACAGATACGCAGTATTTT
CDR3 protein: CSARDWGLSTDTQYF

J gene: TRBJ2-7
D gene: .
V gene: TRBV5-1
clone size: few
CDR3 DNA: TGCGCCAGCAGCTTGAACTTGCGCGAGCAGTACTTC
CDR3 protein: CASSLNLREQYF

J gene: TRBJ2-3
D gene: TRBD2
V gene: TRBV4-2
clone size: many
CDR3 DNA: TGTGCCAGCAGCCCCCGCGAGGGAGGGACAGATACGCAGTATTTT
CDR3 protein: CASSPREGGTDTQYF

J gene: TRBJ2-3
D gene: .
V gene: TRBV11-3
clone size: .
CDR3 DNA: TGTGCCAGCAGCTCCCACGCAGATACGCAGTATTTT
CDR3 protein: CASSSHADTQYF

J gene: TRBJ2-7
D gene: .
V gene: TRBV28
clone size: .
CDR3 DNA: TGTGCCAGCAGCCTGGGGCGTAGAACCTACGAGCAGTACTTC
CDR3 protein: CASSLGRRTYEQYF

J gene: TRBJ2-3
D gene: .
V gene: TRBV20-1
clone size: .
CDR3 DNA: TGCAGTTCTTACGGGGCTAGCACAGATACGCAGTATTTT
CDR3 protein: CSSYGASTDTQYF

J gene: TRBJ1-5
D gene: TRBD1
V gene: TRBV6-5
clone size: few
CDR3 DNA: TGTGCCAGCAGTTACGGACAGGGAAATTTACAGCCCCAGCATTTT
CDR3 protein: CASSYGQGNLQPQHF

J gene: TRBJ2-1
D gene: TRBD2
V gene: TRBV4-2
clone size: .
CDR3 DNA: TGTGCCAGCAGCCAAGCACTAGCGGACTACAATGAGCAGTTCTTC
CDR3 protein: CASSQALADYNEQFF

J gene: TRBJ2-1
D gene: .
V gene: TRBV6-2/TRBV6-3
clone size: .
CDR3 DNA: TGTGCCAGCAGTTACTCGAAGGTTAGGGGCTTCTACAATGAGCAGTTCTTC
CDR3 protein: CASSYSKVRGFYNEQFF

J gene: TRBJ2-2
D gene: .
V gene: TRBV20-1
clone size: .
CDR3 DNA: TGCAGTGCTAGATCAGACCCGACCGGGGAGCTGTTTTTT
CDR3 protein: CSARSDPTGELFF

J gene: TRBJ1-3
D gene: .
V gene: TRBV2
clone size: .
CDR3 DNA: TGTGCCAGCAGTGAACAAGGAAACACCATATATTTT
CDR3 protein: CASSEQGNTIYF